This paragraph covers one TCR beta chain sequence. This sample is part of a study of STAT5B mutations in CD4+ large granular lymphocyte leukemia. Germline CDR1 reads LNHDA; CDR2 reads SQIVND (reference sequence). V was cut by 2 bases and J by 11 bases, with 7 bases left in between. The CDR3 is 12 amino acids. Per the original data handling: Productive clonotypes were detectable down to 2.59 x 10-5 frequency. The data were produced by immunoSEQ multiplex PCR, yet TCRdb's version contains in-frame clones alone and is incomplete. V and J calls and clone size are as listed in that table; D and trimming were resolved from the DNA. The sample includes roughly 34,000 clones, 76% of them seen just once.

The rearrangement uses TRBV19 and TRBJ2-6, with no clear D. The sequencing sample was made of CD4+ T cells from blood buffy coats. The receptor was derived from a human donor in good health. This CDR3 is CASSIPEYVLTF. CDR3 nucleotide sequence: TGTGCCAGTAGTATACCCGAGTACGTCCTGACTTTC.